This T cell receptor beta chain came from a study of blood T cell repertoires in COVID-19. About the study: The samples span acute and convalescent COVID-19 from the United States, Italy and Spain. PBMCs, B-cell-depleted T cells, or T cells were the source of the cDNA or gDNA that made up the material.

V gave up 1 base and J gave up 6 bases; unmatched junction bases: 6. Per germline, CDR1 MDHEN and CDR2 SYDVKM. The CDR3 totals 16 residues. Repertoires were generated with immunoSEQ multiplex PCR, while TCRdb's copy carries only in-frame clones and drops some. The sample records about 170,000 clones, around 82% being singletons. The sequencing input was peripheral blood. This clonotype was obtained from an elderly woman with active or convalescent COVID-19. The chain couples TRBV28 to TRBJ1-6; 7 bases are shared with TRBD1. CDR3 in DNA: TGTGCCAGCAGTTTATTGAGGGGGCTGGCTAATTCACCCCTCCACTTT. The encoded protein is CASSLLRGLANSPLHF.